Here is one T cell receptor beta chain with its context. This sample was taken from a study of control samples from healthy donors and cancer patients. Profiling relied on immunoSEQ multiplex PCR, and the TCRdb table lists in-frame clones only, not all of them. The sample yields some 120,000 clones, 80% to 90% seen once. Trimming cost V 4 bases and J 4 bases, with 12 bases left between them. From germline, CDR1 is MNHEY and CDR2 SVGEGT. The CDR3 runs to 14 residues. The clonotype originates from a man between 60 and 75 years old in good health. The sample consisted of blood. The chain joins TRBV6-2 or TRBV6-3 to TRBJ2-3, with a weak D call TRBD1 (5 bases). CDR3 sequence reads: CASSLGVGPDTQYF. For the CDR3, the DNA is TGTGCCAGCAGTTTAGGGGTTGGGCCAGATACGCAGTATTTT.